The 10 T cell receptor beta chains below were found in one sample sequenced in a study of spatial heterogeneity in lung cancer. TCRdb used MiXCR to reprocess the 5' RACE reads, holding one entry per CDR3 protein. The sample consists of roughly 70,000 distinct CDR3 sequences, 13% of them appearing once. Time point in this sample: sample taken at primary tumor resection. The authors sequenced whole RNA from tumor, nontumor lung or frozen PBMC without sorting. The sample here was PBMCs, taken at surgery. The receptor source for this set is a male donor with early-stage non-small cell lung cancer.

V and J are TRBV5-4 and TRBJ1-1; TRBD1 is a possible D gene (6 bases). Trimming removed 4 bases from V and 3 bases from J, with 13 bases in between. Germline CDR1 is SGHNT and CDR2 is YYREEE (reference sequence). CDR3 length equals 14 residues. CDR3 nucleotide sequence: TGTGCCAGCAGCCCCAGGGGAATGGACACTGAAGCTTTCTTT. This translates into CASSPRGMDTEAFF.

This clonotype came up a few times. This chain links TRBV6-5 with TRBJ1-1; perhaps TRBD1 as D (6 bases). Looked up from germline, CDR1 is MNHEY and CDR2 is SVGAGI. Between the trimmed V and J ends, which lost 4 bases and 1 base, there was a span of 13 bases. The CDR3 consists of 15 residues. The CDR3 region has the DNA TGTGCCAGCAGTTCCCCCTCAGGGGAGAACACTGAAGCTTTCTTT. It encodes CASSSPSGENTEAFF.

The chain has TRBV7-8 and TRBJ2-1; TRBD2 agrees at 16 bases. Losses at the gene ends were 4 bases for V and 9 bases for J; bases not matched to a gene: 9. There are 17 residues in the CDR3. The germline V gene has CDR1 SGHVS and CDR2 FQNEAQ. The CDR3 loop is CASSSGLAGGPAGEQFF. In nucleotides, the CDR3 is TGTGCCAGCAGCTCGGGACTAGCGGGAGGGCCGGCGGGTGAGCAGTTCTTC.

This clonotype was detected only a few times. The chain has TRBV7-9 and TRBJ2-7; either TRBD1 or TRBD2 may fit D (6 bases each). The CDR3 sequence is 12 residues long. V was shortened by 6 bases and J by 7 bases, with 13 bases between the two germline ends. CDR1 and CDR2 (germline): SEHNR, FQNEAQ (reference sequence). This chain's CDR3 is CASRRDTVEQYF. CDR3 sequence (DNA): TGTGCCAGCAGGCGGGACACCGTGGAGCAGTACTTC.

J is TRBJ2-2 and V is TRBV7-2; D possibly corresponds to TRBD1 (5 bases). Trimming cost V 5 bases and J 3 bases, with 7 bases left between them. The CDR3 has 13 amino acids. The germline V gene has CDR1 SGHTA and CDR2 FQGNSA. This chain's CDR3 is CASSRRDTGELFF. Here the CDR3 DNA reads TGTGCCAGCAGCCGCAGGGACACCGGGGAGCTGTTTTTT.

This clonotype was seen more than once but under ten times. This sequence joins TRBV12-3 or TRBV12-4 and TRBJ1-1; no definite D call. Trimming pared 6 bases from V and 5 bases from J, leaving 16 bases between. The CDR3 spans 14 residues. The CDR3 nucleotides are TGTGCCAGCAGGCGCCGCCTTGGACGGACTGAAGCTTTCTTT. Translating it yields CASRRRLGRTEAFF.

This rearrangement joins TRBV11-2 to TRBJ2-3; 7 bases are a match to TRBD2. Per the germline V gene, CDR1 is SGHAT and CDR2 is FQNNGV. The CDR3 runs to 16 residues. V shed 2 bases and J 2 bases; nucleotides not matched to a gene: 7. As DNA, the CDR3 is TGTGCCAGCAGCTTACTAGCGGCTCTTTTCACAGATACGCAGTATTTT. It codes for CASSLLAALFTDTQYF.

This clonotype is labeled as medium-sized (0.01 to 0.1%). This chain joins TRBV7-9 and TRBJ2-5; either TRBD1 or TRBD2 may fit D (5 bases each). CDR3 length equals 15 residues. The germline V gene encodes CDR1 SEHNR and CDR2 FQNEAQ (reference sequence). The V end was cut by 4 bases, the J end by 0 bases, with 12 bases between. The CDR3 sequence is CASSSRERDQETQYF. The DNA of the CDR3 is TGTGCCAGCAGCTCCAGGGAGAGGGACCAAGAGACCCAGTACTTC.

This clonotype appeared many times. The chain has TRBV6-2 or TRBV6-3 and TRBJ1-2; no clear D. V lost 6 bases and J 2 bases, leaving 10 bases between the germline ends. Germline V CDR1 and CDR2: MNHEY, SVGEGT. The CDR3 is 13 residues long. CDR3 protein: CASSIRRNYGYTF. CDR3 bases: TGTGCCAGCAGCATCAGGCGAAACTATGGCTACACCTTC.

This clonotype has a handful of counts. The chain combines TRBV11-2 with TRBJ1-2, with 8 nucleotides matching TRBD1. Trimming took 5 bases from V and 6 from J; bases not matched to a gene: 8. Germline CDR1 and CDR2: SGHAT and FQNNGV. The CDR3 runs to 14 residues. CDR3 in DNA: TGTGCCAGCAGCCCCCTGCAGGGGGCCCATGGCTACACCTTC. It yields the protein CASSPLQGAHGYTF.